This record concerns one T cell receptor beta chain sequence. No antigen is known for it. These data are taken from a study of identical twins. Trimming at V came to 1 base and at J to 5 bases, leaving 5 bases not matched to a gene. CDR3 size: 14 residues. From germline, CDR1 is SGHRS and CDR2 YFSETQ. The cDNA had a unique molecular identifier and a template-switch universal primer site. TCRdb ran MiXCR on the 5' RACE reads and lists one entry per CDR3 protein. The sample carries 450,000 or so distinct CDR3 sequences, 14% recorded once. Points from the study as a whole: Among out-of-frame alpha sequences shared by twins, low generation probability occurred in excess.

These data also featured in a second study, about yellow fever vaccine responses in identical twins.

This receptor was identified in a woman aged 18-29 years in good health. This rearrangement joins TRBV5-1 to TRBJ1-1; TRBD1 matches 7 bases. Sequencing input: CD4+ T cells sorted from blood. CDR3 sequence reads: CASSLQTGRTEAFF. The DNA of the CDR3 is TGCGCCAGCAGCTTGCAGACAGGGAGAACTGAAGCTTTCTTT.